Below, 13 T cell receptor beta chains from the same sample are listed, as sequenced in a study of graft-versus-host responses after intestinal transplantation. The antigens for these receptors are not known. The repertoire was sequenced with immunoSEQ multiplex PCR; TCRdb's copy has only in-frame clones and lacks some. The sample records some 87,000 clones, roughly 93% being singletons. Sequenced here: unstimulated CD8+ T cells sorted from spleen or lymph node cells, sampled before transplant. These receptors originate from a human donor who was the organ donor for an intestinal transplant.

V usage is TRBV7-8 and J usage is TRBJ2-7; 10 positions agree with TRBD2. The germline V gene encodes CDR1 SGHVS and CDR2 FQNEAQ. This CDR3 spans 14 amino acids. Trimming took 2 bases from V and 5 from J; bases not matched to a gene: 3. The CDR3 DNA is TGTGCCAGCAGCTTAAGCGGGGGGGGCAACGAGCAGTACTTC. This sequence encodes CASSLSGGGNEQYF.

The CDR3 sequence is CASSLTGAGTSGGTSSYEQYF. For the CDR3, the DNA is TGTGCCAGCAGTTTAACAGGGGCGGGGACTAGCGGAGGTACGAGCTCCTACGAGCAGTACTTC. The chain employs TRBV28 and TRBJ2-7, with 11 nucleotides matching TRBD2. Germline V gene lookup returns CDR1 MDHEN and CDR2 SYDVKM. This CDR3 is 21 amino acids long. The V gene end was trimmed by 2 bases and the J gene end by 0 bases; junction bases not matched to a gene: 18.

The rearrangement uses TRBV15 and TRBJ2-5; D unresolved. The V gene's germline CDR1 is LNHNV and CDR2 YYDKDF (reference sequence). V lost 8 bases and J lost 4, with 11 bases in between. CDR3 length: 12 residues. CDR3 nucleotides: TGTGCCACCCACAGCTTCGGAGAGACCCAGTACTTC. This gives the protein CATHSFGETQYF.

The chain is built from TRBV30 and TRBJ2-4; D perhaps matches TRBD2 (5 bases). There are 16 residues in the CDR3. Deletions cut 0 bases from V and 6 bases from J, with 18 bases between. Germline CDR1 is GTSNPN and CDR2 is SVGIG (reference sequence). CDR3 nucleotide sequence: TGTGCCTGGAGTGTAGCCGCCCGGGGAGCGGTAAACATTCAGTACTTC. It encodes CAWSVAARGAVNIQYF.

V and J are TRBV5-1 and TRBJ2-2, with 7 bases that match TRBD2. The CDR3 has 19 residues. The V segment lost 1 base and the J segment 5 bases; nucleotides outside the gene matches: 17. In germline, CDR1 is SGHRS, CDR2 YFSETQ. This CDR3 reads CASSLRLNPSGLGTGELFF. The CDR3 region has the DNA TGCGCCAGCAGCTTGAGACTTAACCCGTCAGGACTAGGAACCGGGGAGCTGTTTTTT.

This chain links TRBV5-4 with TRBJ1-1; 12 bases map to TRBD1. The CDR3 loop spans 14 amino acids. The V gene's germline CDR1 is SGHNT and CDR2 YYREEE (reference sequence). V lost 9 bases, J lost 6 bases, and 9 bases stayed unmatched. The CDR3 DNA reads as TGTGCCACCTGGGGCGGGACAGGGGGCCCTGAAGCTTTCTTT. Its protein product is CATWGGTGGPEAFF.

The CDR3 coding sequence is TGTGCCAGCAGTTACGGGCCGCGAACTGAAGCTTTCTTT. It is translated as CASSYGPRTEAFF. V gene TRBV6-5 combines with J gene TRBJ1-1; D is unresolved. Germline CDR1 and CDR2: MNHEY and SVGAGI. The CDR3 length is 13 residues. Trimming left V 2 bases short and J 5 bases short, with 9 bases between.

This chain uses TRBV9 with TRBJ2-1; unclear D gene. CDR1 SGDLS and CDR2 YYNGEE come from the germline V gene. The CDR3 covers 14 residues. V was trimmed by 5 bases and J by 0 bases, leaving 9 bases between them. CDR3 nucleotide sequence: TGTGCCAGCAGTCCTTACAGCTCCTACAATGAGCAGTTCTTC. It translates to CASSPYSSYNEQFF. Filled out from reference TRBV9 and TRBJ2-1, the complete variable domain reads DSGVTQTPKHLITATGQRVTLRCSPRSGDLSVYWYQQSLDQGLQFLIQYYNGEERAKGNILERFSAQQFPDLHSELNLSSLELGDSALYFCASSPYSSYNEQFFGPGTRLTVL.

This chain joins TRBV6-5 and TRBJ2-7; 11 bases fit TRBD2. CDR1 and CDR2 (germline): MNHEY, SVGAGI. The V gene end was trimmed by 5 bases and the J gene end by 0 bases; junction bases not matched to a gene: 3. CDR3 length: 15 amino acids. Here the CDR3 DNA reads TGTGCCAGCAGTCTGACTAGCGGGGACTCCTACGAGCAGTACTTC. Encoded protein: CASSLTSGDSYEQYF.

In this sample, this clone turned up once. The rearrangement links TRBV29-1 to TRBJ1-2; TRBD1 matches 9 bases. The CDR3 is made up of 15 amino acids. J was trimmed by 5 bases and V by 4 bases; bases with no gene match: 11. From germline, CDR1 is SQVTM and CDR2 ANQGSEA. CDR3 in amino acids: CSVGGTGKWEYGYTF. The CDR3 DNA reads as TGCAGCGTTGGCGGGACAGGGAAGTGGGAATATGGCTACACCTTC. The full variable domain, completed using reference TRBV29-1 and TRBJ1-2, is SAVISQKPSRDICQRGTSLTIQCQVDSQVTMMFWYRQQPGQSLTLIATANQGSEATYESGFVIDKFPISRPNLTFSTLTVSNMSPEDSSIYLCSVGGTGKWEYGYTFGSGTRLTVV.

The chain combines TRBV28 with TRBJ1-2; no clear D gene. The V gene's germline CDR1 is MDHEN and CDR2 SYDVKM. The CDR3 extends over 11 amino acids. V was trimmed by 4 bases and J by 2 bases, leaving 2 bases between them. CDR3 loop: CASSSNYGYTF. CDR3 nucleotides: TGTGCCAGCAGTTCAAACTATGGCTACACCTTC.

This clone was seen a handful of times. The junction differs from germline at one of its ends, possibly a read error. The chain employs TRBV15 and TRBJ1-1; possibly TRBD1 for D (6 bases). CDR1 and CDR2 from the germline V gene are LNHNV and YYDKDF (reference sequence). The CDR3 runs 19 residues. CDR3 sequence (DNA): TGTGCCACCAGAAGAGCTGGCTACAGGGAGATCAAACCGTTCGACGAAGCTTTCTTT. Its translation: CATRRAGYREIKPFDEAFF.

The rearrangement uses TRBV7-9 and TRBJ1-4, with D perhaps TRBD1 (6 bases). There are 16 residues in the CDR3. From germline, CDR1 is SEHNR and CDR2 FQNEAQ (reference sequence). V lost 1 base and J lost 5, with 14 bases in between. The CDR3 DNA follows: TGTGCCAGCAGCTTAGTTGGGGAAGGGGGAAATGAAAAACTGTTTTTT. Amino acids: CASSLVGEGGNEKLFF.